This T cell receptor beta chain was retrieved from a study of T-cell reconstitution after alpha-beta-depleted transplantation in children. Germline CDR1 reads KGHDR; CDR2 reads SFDVKD. This CDR3 comprises 18 residues. Trimming took 3 bases from V and 1 from J, leaving 17 bases between them. Points from the study as a whole: As was reported, about two months after transplant, alpha-beta T cells came from several hundred expanded graft clones. The main origin of T-cell counts and diversity one year after transplant was newly produced T cells.

Turning to this clonotype: Antigen specificity is unknown.

TCRbeta library construction was performed incorporating unique molecular identifiers. TCRdb fed the PCR reads into MiXCR, producing one record per CDR3 protein. The sample records a few hundred thousand distinct CDR3 sequences, about 24% being singletons. Source: PBMCs, mostly from graft donor cells, taken 360 days after TCRalphabeta/CD19-depleted stem cell transplant. This chain joins TRBV24-1 and TRBJ2-2, with D perhaps TRBD1 (5 bases). This TCR derives from a female patient aged 2 to 10 who had a stem cell transplant for congenital amegakaryocytic thrombocytopenia, so the T cells may come from the graft donor. For the CDR3, the DNA is TGTGCCACCAGTGATCTCTACGACGGCAGGGAGAACACCGGGGAGCTGTTTTTT. This translates into CATSDLYDGRENTGELFF.